Listed below are T cell receptor beta chains from one sample, sequenced in a study of T cells in Graves' hyperthyroidism and ophthalmopathy. MiXCR, applied by TCRdb to the multiplex PCR reads, yields one record per CDR3 protein. The repertoire consists of roughly 710,000 distinct CDR3 sequences, with 30% to 40% occurring once and the leading ten covering less than 40%. The specimen was blood. The receptors derive from a middle-aged woman with Graves' hyperthyroidism. The CDR3 runs from the conserved cysteine through the conserved F or W. D genes are given only for firm matches. For some rows the clone size is stated as once, few or many, or as a class when expanded; others skip it.

D gene	V gene	CDR3 length	J gene	clone size	CDR3 DNA	CDR3 protein
.	TRBV10-2	15	TRBJ1-1	.	TGCGCCAGCAGGGCCAGGGGAAGGGCGAACACTGAAGCTTTCTTT	CASRARGRANTEAFF
TRBD1	TRBV29-1	13	TRBJ1-1	.	TGCAGCGTTGGAGGACAGGGGCTCGCTGAAGCTTTCTTT	CSVGGQGLAEAFF
.	TRBV12-3/TRBV12-4	12	TRBJ1-2	.	TGTGCCAGCAGTTTCCGGGCGCCCGGCTACACCTTC	CASSFRAPGYTF
TRBD1	TRBV2	13	TRBJ1-2	many	TGTGCCAGTAGTGGACAGGGGGCAGGTGGCTACACCTTC	CASSGQGAGGYTF
.	TRBV19	12	TRBJ2-7	once	TGTGCCAGTAGTGGGTCGCGCTACGAGCAGTACTTC	CASSGSRYEQYF
.	TRBV7-8	16	TRBJ1-3	.	TGTGCCAGCAGCCGAGATGCCGGGACGCGGGGAAACACCATATATTTT	CASSRDAGTRGNTIYF
.	TRBV7-3	13	TRBJ2-2	many	TGTGCCAGCAGCTTAAAAGGGGCCGGGGAGCTGTTTTTT	CASSLKGAGELFF
.	TRBV27	14	TRBJ2-6	few	TGTGCCAGCCGTCAGGGCGCTGGGGCCAACGTCCTGACTTTC	CASRQGAGANVLTF
TRBD1	TRBV19	15	TRBJ2-5	many	TGTGCCAGTAGTCCATATGACAGGGATGCGGAGACCCAGTACTTC	CASSPYDRDAETQYF
.	TRBV9	16	TRBJ2-5	few	TGTGCCAGCAGTGGATCCCCTAGAGGGAGCAATCAGCCCCAGTACTTC	CASSGSPRGSNQPQYF
.	TRBV7-8	19	TRBJ2-6	.	TGTGCCAGCAGCTTCCCTGGGCAGGTGGTGCACTCTGGGGCCAACGTCCTGACTTTC	CASSFPGQVVHSGANVLTF
.	TRBV6-1	15	TRBJ2-7	.	TGTGCCAGCAACCTCAGGTTGTGGACTTCCTACGAGCAGTACTTC	CASNLRLWTSYEQYF